Given below is one T cell receptor (beta chain) in context. Its target is not known. This CDR3 has 17 residues. J was trimmed by 4 bases and V by 3 bases; bases with no gene match: 7. The V gene's germline CDR1 is MNHEY and CDR2 SMNVEV (reference sequence). Libraries were prepared by immunoSEQ multiplex PCR; TCRdb keeps only in-frame clonotypes and omits some of them. Of nearly 8,500 clones in the sample, 80% are singletons; the top ten hold 10% to 15%. The data originate from a study of T cell repertoires in ileal Crohn's disease. Study overall: Every patient was operated on for stricturing (roughly 61%) or penetrating (about 40%) complications. Points from the study as a whole: Every patient over 26.8% clonality showed endoscopic recurrence. High-frequency clones were more common in sorted CD8 than CD4 cells.

Adults with ileal or ileocolonic Crohn's disease and an indication for resection were eligible. The sequencing input was ileal tissue. The rearrangement uses TRBV27 and TRBJ2-7; the match to TRBD2 covers 15 bases. The sequence was collected from an adult with Crohn's disease. The CDR3 coding sequence is TGTGCCAGCAGTTTCGCCGGACTAGCGGGAGGGGAGTACGAGCAGTACTTC. Its translation: CASSFAGLAGGEYEQYF.